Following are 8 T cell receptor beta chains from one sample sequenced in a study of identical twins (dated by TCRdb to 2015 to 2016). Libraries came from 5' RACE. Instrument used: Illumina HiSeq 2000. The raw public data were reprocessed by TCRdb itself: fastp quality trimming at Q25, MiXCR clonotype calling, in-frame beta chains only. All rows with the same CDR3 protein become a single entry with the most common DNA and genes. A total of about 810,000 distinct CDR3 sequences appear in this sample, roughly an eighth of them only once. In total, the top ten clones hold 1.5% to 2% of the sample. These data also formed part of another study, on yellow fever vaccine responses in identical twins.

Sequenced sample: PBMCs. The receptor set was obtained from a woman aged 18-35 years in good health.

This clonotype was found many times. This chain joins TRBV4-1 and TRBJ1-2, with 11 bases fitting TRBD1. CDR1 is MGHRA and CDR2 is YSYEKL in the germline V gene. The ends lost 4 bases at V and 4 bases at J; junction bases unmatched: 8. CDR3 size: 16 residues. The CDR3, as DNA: TGCGCCAGCAGCCGGGACAGGGGGATCATTAGCTATGGCTACACCTTC. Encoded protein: CASSRDRGIISYGYTF.

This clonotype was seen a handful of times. The CDR3 coding sequence is TGTGCCACCACCGAGCGGGGCGCCGGCGGGGAGCTGTTTTTT. Translation: CATTERGAGGELFF. The chain employs TRBV24-1 and TRBJ2-2, with 7 positions matching TRBD2. The CDR3 length is 14 residues. Germline V gene data show CDR1 as KGHDR and CDR2 as SFDVKD. After removal of 8 bases from V and 7 bases from J, the junction contained 9 bases not matched to a gene.

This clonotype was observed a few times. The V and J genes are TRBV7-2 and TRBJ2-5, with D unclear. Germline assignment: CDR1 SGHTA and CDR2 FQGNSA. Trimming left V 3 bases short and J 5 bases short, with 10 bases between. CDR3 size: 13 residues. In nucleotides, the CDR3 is TGTGCCAGCAGCTTCCCGCCGTTGGAGACCCAGTACTTC. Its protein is CASSFPPLETQYF.

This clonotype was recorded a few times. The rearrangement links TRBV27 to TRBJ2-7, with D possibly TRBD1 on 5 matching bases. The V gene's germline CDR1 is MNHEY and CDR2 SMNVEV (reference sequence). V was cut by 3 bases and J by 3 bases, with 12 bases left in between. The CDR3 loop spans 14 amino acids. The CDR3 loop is CASSFSPDSYEQYF. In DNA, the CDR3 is TGTGCCAGCAGTTTCTCACCAGACAGCTACGAGCAGTACTTC.

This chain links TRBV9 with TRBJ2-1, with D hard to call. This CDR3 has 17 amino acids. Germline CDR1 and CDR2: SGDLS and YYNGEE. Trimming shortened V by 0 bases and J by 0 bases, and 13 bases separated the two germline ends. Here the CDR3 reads CASSVGGRANSYNEQFF. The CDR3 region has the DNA TGTGCCAGCAGCGTAGGCGGTAGGGCGAACTCCTACAATGAGCAGTTCTTC.

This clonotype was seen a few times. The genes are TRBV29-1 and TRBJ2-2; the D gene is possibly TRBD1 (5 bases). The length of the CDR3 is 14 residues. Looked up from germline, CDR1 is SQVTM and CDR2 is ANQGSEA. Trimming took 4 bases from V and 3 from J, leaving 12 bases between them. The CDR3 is CSVGTSAYTGELFF. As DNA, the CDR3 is TGCAGCGTTGGGACATCAGCCTACACCGGGGAGCTGTTTTTT.

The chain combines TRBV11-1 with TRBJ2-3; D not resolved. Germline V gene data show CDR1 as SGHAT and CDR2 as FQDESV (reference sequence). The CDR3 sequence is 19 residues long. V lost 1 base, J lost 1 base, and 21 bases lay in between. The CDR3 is CASSLDGQAARRGTDTQYF. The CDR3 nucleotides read TGTGCCAGCAGCTTAGATGGTCAGGCGGCCCGCCGGGGCACAGATACGCAGTATTTT. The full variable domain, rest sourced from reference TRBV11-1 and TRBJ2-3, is EAEVAQSPRYKITEKSQAVAFWCDPISGHATLYWYRQILGQGPELLVQFQDESVVDDSQLPKDRFSAERLKGVDSTLKIQPAELGDSAMYLCASSLDGQAARRGTDTQYFGPGTRLTVL.

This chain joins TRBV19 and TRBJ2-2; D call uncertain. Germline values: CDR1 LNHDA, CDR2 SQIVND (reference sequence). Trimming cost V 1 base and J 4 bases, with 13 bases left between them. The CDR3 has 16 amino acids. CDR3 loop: CASSIGYRSPTGELFF. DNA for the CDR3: TGTGCCAGTAGTATAGGGTACCGCTCCCCCACCGGGGAGCTGTTTTTT.